The 12 T cell receptor beta chains listed next were all sequenced from one sample in a study of CD8 T cells in Susac syndrome. Random hexamers were used to reverse transcribe the RNA input (about 0.45 to 1 ug). A single record per CDR3 protein comes from TCRdb applying MiXCR to the immunoSEQ multiplex PCR reads. Of just under 150,000 distinct CDR3 sequences in the sample, approximately 94% are singletons; the top ten hold 0.065% to 0.1%. The sample was CD4+ T cells from PBMCs. All receptors derive from a human donor in good health.

The chain carries TRBV7-9 and TRBJ2-4, with unresolved D. Germline assignment: CDR1 SEHNR and CDR2 FQNEAQ (reference sequence). The CDR3 is made up of 13 amino acids. The V end was cut by 5 bases, the J end by 7 bases, with 12 bases between. The CDR3 protein is CASSQPVGNIQYF. Here the CDR3 DNA reads TGTGCCAGCAGCCAGCCAGTGGGCAACATTCAGTACTTC.

CDR3 sequence reads: CASRLEGNEQFF. DNA of the CDR3: TGCGCCAGCAGGCTAGAAGGGAATGAGCAGTTCTTC. This chain uses TRBV5-1 with TRBJ2-1; D is unresolved. Germline CDR1 reads SGHRS; CDR2 reads YFSETQ. The CDR3 covers 12 residues. V was clipped by 5 bases and J by 7 bases, with 10 bases between them.

This chain connects TRBV30 to TRBJ2-3, with D hard to call. The germline V and J ends were trimmed by 3 bases and 0 bases, with 4 bases remaining between them. Germline assignment: CDR1 GTSNPN and CDR2 SVGIG (reference sequence). The length of the CDR3 is 12 residues. In DNA form, the CDR3 reads TGTGCCTGGAGCCATAGCACAGATACGCAGTATTTT. Its protein is CAWSHSTDTQYF.

The rearrangement links TRBV19 to TRBJ2-2; D perhaps matches TRBD1 (6 bases). V was clipped by 3 bases and J by 5 bases, with 13 bases between them. This CDR3 is 15 amino acids long. In germline, CDR1 is LNHDA, CDR2 SQIVND (reference sequence). The chain's CDR3 is CASSIGTRKTGELFF. CDR3 nucleotides: TGTGCCAGTAGTATCGGGACAAGAAAAACCGGGGAGCTGTTTTTT. Together with reference TRBV19 and TRBJ2-2, the CDR3 gives the full variable domain: DGGITQSPKYLFRKEGQNVTLSCEQNLNHDAMYWYRQDPGQGLRLIYYSQIVNDFQKGDIAEGYSVSREKKESFPLTVTSAQKNPTAFYLCASSIGTRKTGELFFGEGSRLTVL.

The chain couples TRBV21-1 to TRBJ2-7; the D segment call TRBD2 is taken from the table without a DNA check. TRBV21-1 corresponds to a pseudogene. The CDR3 is made up of 11 amino acids. This chain's CDR3 is CASRRGGEQYF. CDR3 bases: TGTGCCAGCAGACGGGGAGGCGAGCAGTACTTC.

This chain uses TRBV15 with TRBJ1-2, with 8 positions matching TRBD1. CDR1 and CDR2 (germline): LNHNV, YYDKDF (reference sequence). The J segment lost 8 bases and the V segment lost 6 bases, leaving 11 bases of the junction unmatched. The CDR3 consists of 14 residues. CDR3 sequence (DNA): TGTGCCACCAGTCCTCCGGACAGGGTGGGGGGCTACACCTTC. Amino acids: CATSPPDRVGGYTF.

In DNA form, the CDR3 reads TGTGCCAGCAGCCGAATCTCGGGAGGCCCCCTCGAGCAGTACTTC. It encodes CASSRISGGPLEQYF. V and J are TRBV6-5 and TRBJ2-7; 7 bases map to TRBD2. Trimming cost V 6 bases and J 6 bases; bases outside gene matches: 14. The CDR3 runs 15 residues. The germline V gene has CDR1 MNHEY and CDR2 SVGAGI.

The gene calls are TRBV18 and TRBJ2-1, with D tentatively TRBD2 (5 bases). Germline CDR1 reads KGHSH; CDR2 reads LQKENI. Trimming pared 2 bases from V and 4 bases from J, leaving 9 bases between. This CDR3 has 14 amino acids. DNA of the CDR3: TGTGCCAGCTCACCAGGGAGCGGTTACAATGAGCAGTTCTTC. Translation: CASSPGSGYNEQFF.

This chain connects TRBV30 to TRBJ2-7; D not resolved. Trimming pared 1 base from V and 0 bases from J, leaving 10 bases between. The CDR3 runs to 14 residues. CDR1 and CDR2 (germline): GTSNPN, SVGIG (reference sequence). CDR3 loop: CAWSEALLSYEQYF. In DNA form, the CDR3 reads TGTGCCTGGAGTGAGGCTCTACTCTCCTACGAGCAGTACTTC.

J is TRBJ2-7 and V is TRBV5-6; D possibly corresponds to TRBD2 (7 bases). This CDR3 has 15 amino acids. Trimming removed 2 bases from V and 5 bases from J, with 17 bases in between. Germline V gene lookup returns CDR1 SGHDT and CDR2 YYEEEE. DNA for the CDR3: TGTGCCAGCAGCTTCGGGGGGCAGGGTTCCCACGAGCAGTACTTC. Translated: CASSFGGQGSHEQYF.

The chain is built from TRBV9 and TRBJ2-1, with 12 bases aligning to TRBD2. The V gene end was trimmed by 4 bases and the J gene end by 8 bases; junction bases not matched to a gene: 10. This CDR3 contains 16 residues. Germline CDR1 reads SGDLS; CDR2 reads YYNGEE. CDR3 coding DNA: TGTGCCAGCAGCCCACTAGCGGGAGGTCCCTGGGATGAGCAGTTCTTC. It encodes CASSPLAGGPWDEQFF.

The chain has TRBV7-9 and TRBJ2-3, with D tentatively TRBD2 (5 bases). Deletions cut 8 bases from V and 0 bases from J, with 9 bases between. The CDR3 is 13 amino acids. Germline lookup yields CDR1 SEHNR and CDR2 FQNEAQ (reference sequence). This CDR3 reads CASRSGSTDTQYF. CDR3 coding DNA: TGTGCCAGCCGGTCGGGAAGCACAGATACGCAGTATTTT.